This entry concerns a single TCR beta chain. The antigen it recognizes is unknown. Base-call qualities are not available, and no considerably larger clone is one nucleotide away. V is clipped by 4 bases and J by 3 bases, and the sequence between their germline boundaries is 14 bases long. The CDR3 spans 14 residues, from the cysteine through the phenylalanine. Just the 42-base CDR3 DNA is kept, in frame starting at base 1. CDR1 and CDR2 were assigned from the germline V gene as SGHTS and YDEGEE. These data are taken from a study of blood T cell repertoires in COVID-19 (dated by TCRdb to the early 2020s). Turning to the overall study: The collaborator samples originated in the United States, Italy and Spain and spanned the acute and convalescent phases of COVID-19. The sample metadata nearly always contained a de-identified subject ID, COVID-19 status, age in years and sex. The samples were drawn from two sources: the first 160 participants of the ongoing ImmuneRACE study, and 1,254 subjects contributed by 6 global collaborators. The prospective study material was composed of cDNA or gDNA derived from T cells, B-cell-depleted T cells, or PBMCs. The dataset comprised deeply sampled blood TCRbeta repertoires from subjects exposed to, actively infected with, or recovered from COVID-19. Where HLA class I and class II types were available, the types were taken from metadata supplied by the sample provider, not from assay-based typing. The repertoires were released in a freely available public database meant as a resource for research on the immune response to SARS-CoV-2.

TCRbeta CDR3 regions were amplified from genomic DNA by means of the immunoSEQ Assay, a bias-controlled multiplex PCR. The authors processed their data as follows. The number of nucleated cells in each sample was estimated by amplification of reference gene primers within the assay. To quantify the absolute abundance of each unique TCRbeta CDR3 rearrangement, sequence reads were collapsed and filtered. For each sample, productive Simpson clonality was calculated by taking the square root of Simpson's diversity index across productive rearrangements. TCRdb took over this immuneACCESS table, retaining in-frame rearrangements with V and J assigned. Such tables are incomplete; in checked studies, under half of the missing clones stem from an unresolved V gene, and the remainder is unexplained. The DNA gave D and trimming, while V, J and clone size come from that table. For this sample there are tens of thousands of clones; 86% appear just once. The ten top clones hold 2.5% to 3% of the sample.

Summary of the overall study and its limitations: The amount of clinical and demographic metadata varied by source and participant and was provided uncurated.

Each collaborating institution followed its own protocols to collect whole blood in K2EDTA tubes. For TCRbeta analysis, collaborators shipped samples as frozen whole blood, isolated PBMCs, or DNA extracted from either of those sample types. The chain is assembled from TRBV5-8 and TRBJ2-7; the D gene is perhaps TRBD1, from 5 matching bases. The sequence came from a man of 80 years or more with acute or convalescent COVID-19. The sequenced sample consisted of peripheral blood. DNA sequence: TGTGCCAGCAGCCCTGACAGCTCCCGCTACGAGCAGTACTTC. Translated, it gives CASSPDSSRYEQYF.